The 8 T cell receptor beta chains below come from one sample, sequenced in a study of blood T cells in healthy people across ages. PCR was performed a second time for 7 to 11 cycles using a sample-barcoded 5' primer and a J-beta primer mix. TCRdb redid the calling of the 5' RACE reads with MiXCR, one entry per CDR3 protein. The sample shows about 780,000 distinct CDR3 sequences, about a quarter of them seen only once. These same records also appear under a second study, on T cells of mothers and their children.

The specimen sequenced was blood. These receptors were obtained from a boy aged 10-17 years in good health.

This clonotype has ten or more counts. The V call is TRBV25-1, the J call TRBJ1-4, with 9 bases fitting TRBD1. V lost 3 bases and J lost 8; bases outside the gene matches: 4. CDR1 and CDR2 from the germline V gene are MGHDK and SYGVNS. This CDR3 is 14 amino acids long. CDR3 sequence reads: CASSEDRGTEKLFF. The CDR3 region has the DNA TGTGCCAGCAGTGAGGACAGGGGTACGGAAAAACTGTTTTTT.

This clonotype was seen repeatedly, ten times or more. This chain connects TRBV5-1 to TRBJ2-5; D uncertain. With 4 bases removed from V and 0 bases from J, the gap between germline ends came to 7 bases. This CDR3 spans 13 amino acids. CDR1 and CDR2 (germline): SGHRS, YFSETQ. The CDR3 DNA reads as TGCGCCAGCAGCCCATCGTACCAAGAGACCCAGTACTTC. Protein product: CASSPSYQETQYF. The entire variable domain, with the rest obtained from reference TRBV5-1 and TRBJ2-5, is as follows: KAGVTQTPRYLIKTRGQQVTLSCSPISGHRSVSWYQQTPGQGLQFLFEYFSETQRNKGNFPGRFSGRQFSNSRSEMNVSTLELGDSALYLCASSPSYQETQYFGPGTRLLVL.

The chain uses TRBV28 and TRBJ1-1; D not certain. The CDR3 is 13 residues long. CDR1 MDHEN and CDR2 SYDVKM come from the germline V gene. V lost 7 bases and J 3 bases, leaving 12 bases between the germline ends. The CDR3: CASMPGRDTEAFF. In DNA form, the CDR3 reads TGTGCCAGCATGCCTGGCCGGGACACTGAAGCTTTCTTT.

V is TRBV7-3 and J is TRBJ2-3, with D perhaps matching TRBD1 (6 bases). The germline V gene encodes CDR1 SGHTA and CDR2 FQGTGA. V was pared by 2 bases and J by 1 base, with 13 bases between. This CDR3 is built from 16 residues. CDR3 DNA: TGTGCCAGCAGCTTAGAGCCAGGGGATGGCACAGATACGCAGTATTTT. Amino acid sequence: CASSLEPGDGTDTQYF.

This clonotype occurred a few times. The V gene is TRBV5-1, the J gene TRBJ2-2; 7 bases align to TRBD1. V lost 8 bases to trimming and J lost 1 base; unmatched junction nucleotides: 8. Germline loops: CDR1 SGHRS, CDR2 YFSETQ. CDR3 length: 15 amino acids. The CDR3 loop is CASLPGTENTGELFF. In DNA, the CDR3 is TGCGCCAGTCTTCCCGGGACAGAGAACACCGGGGAGCTGTTTTTT. The full variable domain, in which reference TRBV5-1 and TRBJ2-2 provide the parts outside the CDR3, is KAGVTQTPRYLIKTRGQQVTLSCSPISGHRSVSWYQQTPGQGLQFLFEYFSETQRNKGNFPGRFSGRQFSNSRSEMNVSTLELGDSALYLCASLPGTENTGELFFGEGSRLTVL.

The gene calls are TRBV14 and TRBJ2-5; maybe TRBD2 (5 bases). The CDR3 contains 15 residues. The V and J ends lost 0 bases and 4 bases respectively, with 12 bases between them. Per germline, CDR1 SGHDN and CDR2 FVKESK. The CDR3 protein is CASSQERLAAETQYF. CDR3 in DNA: TGTGCCAGCAGCCAAGAGCGCCTAGCAGCAGAGACCCAGTACTTC.

The table lists this clonotype with a few counts. The V and J genes are TRBV5-1 and TRBJ2-5, with 12 bases identical to TRBD2. The end of the DNA aligns better with TRBJ2-1, so the J call may be wrong. The CDR3 length is 15 residues. Per germline, CDR1 SGHRS and CDR2 YFSETQ. The CDR3 DNA follows: TGCGCCAGCAGCTCTAGCGGGGGGGCACGGTATGAGCAGTTCTTC. Its translation: CASSSSGGARYEQFF.

CDR3 sequence reads: CASSYPLAGGDRREQFF. CDR3 DNA: TGTGCCAGCAGTTACCCCTTAGCGGGGGGCGACCGGCGTGAGCAGTTCTTC. The rearrangement uses TRBV6-5 and TRBJ2-1, with TRBD2 matching over 10 bases. The V segment lost 2 bases and the J segment 9 bases; nucleotides outside the gene matches: 13. CDR3 length equals 17 residues. Germline-derived CDR1 and CDR2 are MNHEY and SVGAGI.